This T cell receptor beta chain is drawn from a study of blood T cell repertoires in COVID-19. Study details: The study drew acute and convalescent COVID-19 samples from the United States, Italy and Spain. T cells, B-cell-depleted T cells, or PBMCs provided the cDNA or gDNA that served as material.

The germline V gene encodes CDR1 SGHVS and CDR2 FQNEAQ. V gave up 4 bases and J gave up 3 bases, with 25 bases separating them. There are 19 residues in the CDR3. Participant reports of clinical history set cohort assignment. Two negative PCRs, clearance, or symptom resolution were required of recovered Cohort 3 donors. The protocol was immunoSEQ multiplex PCR, while the TCRdb copy is restricted to in-frame clones and leaves out a portion. The profile shows 250,000 or so clones, roughly 80% of them singletons. The chain links TRBV7-8 to TRBJ1-5, with D perhaps matching TRBD1 (5 bases). Sample: PBMCs or T cells enriched from blood (not recorded which). This clonotype was obtained from a man aged 50 or older who had recovered from COVID-19. The CDR3, as DNA: TGTGCCAGCAGCTCGTGGGGGAGGGCTGTAAGCTCCTCCAATCAGCCCCAGCATTTT. Translation gives CASSSWGRAVSSSNQPQHF.